Listed here are 3 T cell receptor beta chains from one sample, sequenced in a study of blood T cell repertoires in COVID-19. Sequencing was performed with immunoSEQ multiplex PCR; in TCRdb, only in-frame clones are kept and a portion is missing. This sample has over 60,000 clones; roughly nine tenths occur once, and the top ten carry 4.9%. Sequenced: peripheral blood. All receptors come from a woman aged 45-60 years with active COVID-19.

This chain links TRBV19 with TRBJ2-1; TRBD1 agrees at 10 bases. Germline-derived CDR1 and CDR2 are LNHDA and SQIVND (reference sequence). V dropped 0 bases and J dropped 4; count of bases not matched to a gene: 12. The CDR3 is 19 residues long. The CDR3 sequence: CASSIEGRWDRGGYNEQFF. As DNA, the CDR3 is TGTGCCAGTAGTATAGAGGGGAGGTGGGACAGGGGAGGTTACAATGAGCAGTTCTTC.

V gene TRBV11-2 combines with J gene TRBJ1-1; D is perhaps TRBD1 (6 bases). The CDR3 is 16 residues long. The germline V gene has CDR1 SGHAT and CDR2 FQNNGV. Trimming pared 6 bases from V and 4 bases from J, leaving 21 bases between. The CDR3 DNA sequence: TGTGCCAGCAGAAATAGTAGGGGGGGGAGGTTCACTGAAGCTTTCTTT. Its translation: CASRNSRGGRFTEAFF.

The CDR3 loop is CASSSLAGEVATQYF. In DNA, the CDR3 is TGTGCCAGCAGTTCGTTAGCGGGGGAGGTTGCTACGCAGTATTTT. The V gene is TRBV6-2 or TRBV6-3, the J gene TRBJ2-3, with 9 bases aligning to TRBD2. Germline V lookup: CDR1 MNHEY, CDR2 SVGEGT. The CDR3 is made up of 15 amino acids. V trimming: 4 bases; J trimming: 8 bases; junction bases outside the gene matches: 10.